This T cell receptor (beta chain) was documented in a study of T cell responses to AZD1222 COVID-19 vaccine. CDR1 and CDR2 from the germline V gene are LGHDT and YNNKEL (reference sequence). The V end was cut by 3 bases, the J end by 1 base, with 6 bases between. The CDR3 runs 13 residues. Generated by immunoSEQ multiplex PCR, the TCRdb table keeps only in-frame clones and is missing some. This repertoire shows about 130,000 clones, roughly nine tenths found once; its top ten account for about 3.7%. The TCR was taken from an adult in good health. The sample in question was peripheral blood, obtained on day 0 of AZD1222 vaccination. The chain recombines TRBV3-1 (or the pseudogene TRBV3-2) with TRBJ2-5, with TRBD2 as a possible D gene (6 bases). The CDR3 spells CASSQGGQETQYF. Here the CDR3 DNA reads TGTGCCAGCAGCCAGGGGGGCCAAGAGACCCAGTACTTC.